This T cell receptor beta chain is drawn from a study of cytomegalovirus exposure and HLA in healthy donors. Germline V gene data show CDR1 as SQVTM and CDR2 as ANQGSEA. CDR3 size: 14 residues. V was clipped by 5 bases and J by 2 bases, with 13 bases between them. Remarks on this clone: Its antigen is unidentified.

In the PCR, 60 Vbeta and 13 Jbeta primers were used. Only in-frame clones appear in the TCRdb table, and some are missing; sequencing was by immunoSEQ multiplex PCR. The sample has about 160,000 clones, around nine tenths seen once. General study findings and limits: Looking again later, the authors saw that most CMV-associated TCR beta chains seemed HLA-restricted. Productive rates of about 87% or about 30% were seen for most TCR beta V segments in an earlier analysis. The CMV antigen specificity of a few CMV-associated chains was confirmed through in vitro analysis. Presence/absence analysis assumed near-uniform sequencing depth across donors.

The rearrangement links TRBV29-1 to TRBJ2-1; possibly TRBD1 for D (8 bases). This TCR came from a woman aged 25 to 39 in good health and CMV-seronegative. Sequencing was carried out using PBMCs. The CDR3 coding sequence is TGCAGCGTTCTACAGGGGGGGACCTACAATGAGCAGTTCTTC. This codes for CSVLQGGTYNEQFF.